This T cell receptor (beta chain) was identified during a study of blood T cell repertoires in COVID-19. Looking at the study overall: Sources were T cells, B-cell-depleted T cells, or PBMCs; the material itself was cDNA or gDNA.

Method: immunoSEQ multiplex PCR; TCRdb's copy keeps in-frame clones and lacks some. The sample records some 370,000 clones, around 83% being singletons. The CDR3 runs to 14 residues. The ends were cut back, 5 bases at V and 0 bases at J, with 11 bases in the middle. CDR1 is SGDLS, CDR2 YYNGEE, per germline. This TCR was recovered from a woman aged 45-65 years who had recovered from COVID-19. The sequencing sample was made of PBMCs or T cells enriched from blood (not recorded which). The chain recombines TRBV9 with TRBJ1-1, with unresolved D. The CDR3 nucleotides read TGTGCCAGCAGTGGTGGAGTAATGAACACTGAAGCTTTCTTT. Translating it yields CASSGGVMNTEAFF.